This T cell receptor beta chain stems from a study of blood T cell repertoires in COVID-19 (TCRdb year 2020). The study in broad terms: Collaborator samples came from the United States, Italy and Spain and covered acute and convalescent phases of COVID-19. A freely available public database, intended as a resource for researchers studying the immune response to SARS-CoV-2, is where the repertoires were released. The sample metadata nearly always contained a de-identified subject ID, COVID-19 status, age in years and sex. Where available, HLA class I and class II types were taken from metadata supplied by the sample provider and were not determined by assay-based typing. Samples came from the ongoing ImmuneRACE study (first 160 participants) plus 1,254 subjects from 6 global collaborators. The prospective study material was composed of cDNA or gDNA derived from T cells, B-cell-depleted T cells, or PBMCs. Subjects who had been exposed to COVID-19, were actively infected with it, or had recovered from it provided the deeply sampled blood TCRbeta repertoires that made up the dataset.

This clone was found a few times. Its cognate antigen has yet to be identified. Qualities for individual bases were not recorded, and no much larger clone is one base off. The immunoSEQ Assay, a bias-controlled multiplex PCR, was used to amplify TCRbeta CDR3 regions from genomic DNA. Under the source paper's analysis protocol: The number of nucleated cells in each sample was estimated from the amplification of reference gene primers within the assay. Sequence reads were collapsed and filtered to measure the absolute abundance of every unique TCRbeta CDR3 rearrangement. For each sample, productive Simpson clonality was calculated as the square root of Simpson's diversity index over productive rearrangements. TCRdb's version of the immuneACCESS table is confined to in-frame rearrangements and falls short of the full clone set. An unresolved V gene accounts for under half of the shortfall where checked; the remainder is of unknown origin. The D gene and trimming were derived from the DNA, and the V and J assignments and clone size from that table. This sample has fewer than 350,000 clones in its table, and approximately 91% of those were observed once. The ten largest account for about 2.1% of the sample.

Participants in the prospective study were aged roughly 18 to 100 years, lived in 20 to 25 United States geographic areas, and enrolled through a virtual design. To assign participants to cohorts, the prospective study relied on clinical history that participants themselves reported in a screening survey and a study questionnaire. In the prospective study, whole blood, serum and a nasopharyngeal or oropharyngeal swab were collected from each participant by mobile phlebotomists. Prospective study participants could optionally give additional blood draws and questionnaires over a 2-month period. Blood samples from the prospective study were shipped frozen or at room temperature prior to DNA extraction. Beyond this particular receptor, the publication reports: How much clinical and demographic metadata was included differed by source and by participant, and the metadata was provided uncurated.

The source of this sequence is a woman aged 40 to 50 with acute COVID-19. Source material: PBMCs or T cells enriched from blood (not recorded which).

In nucleotide form, the sequence is TGTGCCAGCAGCTTAATGGGGACTACCAACACCGGGGAGCTGTTTTTT. This codes for CASSLMGTTNTGELFF. Rearrangement joined TRBV7-3 to TRBJ2-2, with 7 junctional bases fitting TRBD2. The CDR1 and CDR2 encoded by the germline V gene are SGHTA and FQGTGA. Trimming takes 1 base off V and 2 bases off J; junction bases not matched to a gene: 4. The CDR3 measures 16 amino acids from cysteine to phenylalanine. Only the CDR3 DNA is retained, 48 bases long and in frame from the first base.